The clone carrying this T cell receptor (beta chain) was observed once. Its antigen remains unidentified. The CDR3 contains 13 residues. Trimming pared 4 bases from V and 0 bases from J, leaving 7 bases between. Per germline, CDR1 SGHTA and CDR2 FQGNSA. This sample was included in a study of Graves' ophthalmopathy and Graves' hyperthyroidism. Study outcomes and limitations: The majority of expanded thyroid clonotypes above 0.001 frequency also occurred in blood.

CDR3 regions of TCR beta were amplified from RNA transcripts. Following a first-round RT-PCR that used HTBI primers, a second-round multiplex PCR was carried out. One entry per CDR3 protein, called by TCRdb with MiXCR from the multiplex PCR reads. The repertoire consists of roughly 160,000 distinct CDR3 sequences, with roughly two fifths occurring once and the leading ten covering under 6.5%. The clonotype was recovered from a middle-aged woman with Graves' ophthalmopathy. The sample consisted of peripheral blood. The genes are TRBV7-2 and TRBJ2-7; D is uncertain. CDR3 protein: CASSSRNSYEQYF. The CDR3 bases are TGTGCCAGCAGCTCGCGGAACTCCTACGAGCAGTACTTC.